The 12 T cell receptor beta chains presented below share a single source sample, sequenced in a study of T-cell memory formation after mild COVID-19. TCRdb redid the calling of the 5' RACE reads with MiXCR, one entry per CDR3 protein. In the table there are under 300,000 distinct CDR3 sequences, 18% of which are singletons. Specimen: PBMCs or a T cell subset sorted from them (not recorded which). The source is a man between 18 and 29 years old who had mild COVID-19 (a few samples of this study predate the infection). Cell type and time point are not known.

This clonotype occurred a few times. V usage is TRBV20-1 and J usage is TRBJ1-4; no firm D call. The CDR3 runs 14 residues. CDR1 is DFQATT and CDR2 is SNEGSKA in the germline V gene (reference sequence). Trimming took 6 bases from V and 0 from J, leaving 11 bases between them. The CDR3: CSAWSVPTNEKLFF. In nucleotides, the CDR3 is TGCAGTGCGTGGTCAGTCCCAACTAATGAAAAACTGTTTTTT.

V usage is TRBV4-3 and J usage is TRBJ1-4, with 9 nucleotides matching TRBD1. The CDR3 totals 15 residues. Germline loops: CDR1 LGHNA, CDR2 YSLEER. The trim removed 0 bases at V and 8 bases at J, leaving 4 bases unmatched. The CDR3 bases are TGCGCCAGCAGCCAAGATGGGACAGGGAACGAAAAACTGTTTTTT. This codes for CASSQDGTGNEKLFF.

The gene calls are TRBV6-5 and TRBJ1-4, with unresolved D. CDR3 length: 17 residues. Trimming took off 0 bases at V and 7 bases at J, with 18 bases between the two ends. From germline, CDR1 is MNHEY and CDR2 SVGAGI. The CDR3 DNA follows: TGTGCCAGCAGTTACTCGCCCCGATCGTCACGGGTTGAAAAACTGTTTTTT. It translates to CASSYSPRSSRVEKLFF.

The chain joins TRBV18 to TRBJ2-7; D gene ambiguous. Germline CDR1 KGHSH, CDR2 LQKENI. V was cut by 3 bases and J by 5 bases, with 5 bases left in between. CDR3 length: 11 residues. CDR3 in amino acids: CASSPSHEQYF. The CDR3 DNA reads TGTGCCAGCTCACCCAGCCACGAGCAGTACTTC. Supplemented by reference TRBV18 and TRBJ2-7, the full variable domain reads NAGVMQNPRHLVRRRGQEARLRCSPMKGHSHVYWYRQLPEEGLKFMVYLQKENIIDESGMPKERFSAEFPKEGPSILRIQQVVRGDSAAYFCASSPSHEQYFGPGTRLTVT.

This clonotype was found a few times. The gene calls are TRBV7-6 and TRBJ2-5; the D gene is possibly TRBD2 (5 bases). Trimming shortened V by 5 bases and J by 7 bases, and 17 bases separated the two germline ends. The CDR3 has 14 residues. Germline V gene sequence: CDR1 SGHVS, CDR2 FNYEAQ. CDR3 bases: TGTGCCAGCAGCCCAGGCGGGTCCTTGGCGACCCAGTACTTC. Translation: CASSPGGSLATQYF.

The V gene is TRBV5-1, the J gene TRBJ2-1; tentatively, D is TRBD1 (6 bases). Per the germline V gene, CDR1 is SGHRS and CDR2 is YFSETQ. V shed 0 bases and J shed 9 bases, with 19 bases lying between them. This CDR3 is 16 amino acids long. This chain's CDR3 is CASSLGAGEPRGEQFF. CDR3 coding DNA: TGCGCCAGCAGCTTGGGGGCAGGGGAACCCAGGGGTGAGCAGTTCTTC. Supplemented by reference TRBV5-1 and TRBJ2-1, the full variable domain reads KAGVTQTPRYLIKTRGQQVTLSCSPISGHRSVSWYQQTPGQGLQFLFEYFSETQRNKGNFPGRFSGRQFSNSRSEMNVSTLELGDSALYLCASSLGAGEPRGEQFFGPGTRLTVL.

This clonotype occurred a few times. DNA for the CDR3: TGTGCCAGTAGTATAGTATCGGCAGGGGTATATGGCTACACCTTC. Protein: CASSIVSAGVYGYTF. The chain has TRBV19 and TRBJ1-2, with D tentatively TRBD1 (6 bases). Germline loops: CDR1 LNHDA, CDR2 SQIVND (reference sequence). CDR3 length equals 15 residues. Trimming took 1 base from V and 5 from J, leaving 14 bases between them. Looking up the rest from reference TRBV19 and TRBJ1-2 gives the full variable domain: DGGITQSPKYLFRKEGQNVTLSCEQNLNHDAMYWYRQDPGQGLRLIYYSQIVNDFQKGDIAEGYSVSREKKESFPLTVTSAQKNPTAFYLCASSIVSAGVYGYTFGSGTRLTVV.

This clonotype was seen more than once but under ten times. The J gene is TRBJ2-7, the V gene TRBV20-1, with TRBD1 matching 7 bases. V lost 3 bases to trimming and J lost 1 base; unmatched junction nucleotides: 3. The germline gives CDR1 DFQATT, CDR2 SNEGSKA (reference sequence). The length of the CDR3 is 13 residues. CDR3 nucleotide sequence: TGCAGTGCTAGGGACAGGCGGTCCTACGAGCAGTACGTC. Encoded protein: CSARDRRSYEQYV.

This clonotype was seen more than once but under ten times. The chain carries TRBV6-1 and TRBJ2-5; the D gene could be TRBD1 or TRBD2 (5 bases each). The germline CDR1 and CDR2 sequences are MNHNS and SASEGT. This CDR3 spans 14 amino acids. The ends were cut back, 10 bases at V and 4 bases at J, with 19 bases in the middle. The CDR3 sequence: CATRDRAQGETQYF. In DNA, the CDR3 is TGTGCCACCCGGGACCGGGCCCAAGGAGAGACCCAGTACTTC.

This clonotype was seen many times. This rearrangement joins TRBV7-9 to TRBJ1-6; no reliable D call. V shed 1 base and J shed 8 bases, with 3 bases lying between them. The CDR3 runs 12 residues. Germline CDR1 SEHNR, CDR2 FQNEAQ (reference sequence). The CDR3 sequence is CASSLDHSPLHF. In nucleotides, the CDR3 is TGTGCCAGCAGCTTAGATCATTCACCCCTCCACTTT.

CDR3 sequence reads: CASSPPSLNTEAFF. The CDR3 bases are TGTGCCAGCAGTCCTCCATCTTTGAACACTGAAGCTTTCTTT. The chain combines TRBV12-3 or TRBV12-4 with TRBJ1-1; D is unresolved. The CDR3 is made up of 14 amino acids. With 5 bases removed from V and 0 bases from J, the gap between germline ends came to 10 bases.

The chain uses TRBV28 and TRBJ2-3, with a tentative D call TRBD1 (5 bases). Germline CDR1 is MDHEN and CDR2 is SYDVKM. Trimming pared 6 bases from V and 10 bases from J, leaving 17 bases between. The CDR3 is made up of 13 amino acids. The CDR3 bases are TGTGCCAGCAGCCCCCTCACTGGGGCCGCGCAGTATTTT. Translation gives CASSPLTGAAQYF.